This is a list of T cell receptor beta chains from one sample in a study of cytomegalovirus exposure and HLA in healthy donors. Sequenced by immunoSEQ multiplex PCR; TCRdb stores in-frame clones only, minus some. The sample has 100,000 or so clones, 83% seen once. The sample taken for sequencing was PBMCs. The receptor source for this set is a man in his late teens or twenties in good health and CMV-seronegative. Each CDR3 is given with its conserved first and last residue. The D gene is left open where the match is weak. Some rows mark clone size as missing; the rest say once, few, many or name a class of expanded clone.

D	V	size	J	DNA	CDR3
-	TRBV6-1	-	TRBJ1-5	TGTGCCAGCACTGAGTCGGGTGAAAATCAGCCCCAGCATTTT	CASTESGENQPQHF
-	TRBV7-2	-	TRBJ2-7	TGTGCCAGCAGCTTAAAAGCCTACTACGAGCAGTACTTC	CASSLKAYYEQYF
-	TRBV27	-	TRBJ2-7	TGTGCCAGCAGTTTTGAGCGGACTGGAACCTACGAGCAGTACTTC	CASSFERTGTYEQYF
TRBD2	TRBV19	-	TRBJ2-2	TGTGCCAGTAGTATAGGCGGTCTCAGCGGGACTAGCGGGAGGAACACCGGGGAGCTGTTTTTT	CASSIGGLSGTSGRNTGELFF
-	TRBV27	-	TRBJ2-1	TGTGCCAGCAGTTTCTCTGGCGGGGTAATTTACAATGAGCAGTTCTTC	CASSFSGGVIYNEQFF
-	TRBV4-3	once	TRBJ2-7	TGCGCCAGCAGCCAAGATCGGCCTAGCAGCTTCTACGAGCAGTACTTC	CASSQDRPSSFYEQYF
TRBD2	TRBV18	-	TRBJ2-1	TGTGCCAGCTCAACTCCAGGACTAGCGGGAGCATTAGGAGAGCAGTTCTTC	CASSTPGLAGALGEQFF
TRBD2	TRBV25-1	-	TRBJ2-5	TGTGCCAGCAGTGGACTAGCGGGGGGGGCTCAAGAGACCCAGTACTTC	CASSGLAGGAQETQYF
TRBD2	TRBV19	-	TRBJ2-7	TGTGCCAGTAGTATCGGTCCAGCGGGGGCCTACGAGCAGTACTTC	CASSIGPAGAYEQYF
-	TRBV15	-	TRBJ2-2	TGTGCCACCAGCAGAGATACAGCCACCGGGGAGCTGTTTTTT	CATSRDTATGELFF
TRBD1	TRBV10-3	-	TRBJ1-5	TGTGCCAGCAGTGACGGGACAGAGTACAAGCCCCAGCATTTT	CASSDGTEYKPQHF
-	TRBV5-1	-	TRBJ2-1	TGCGCCAGCAGCTTGGAACCAGGGCGCAATGAGCAGTTCTTC	CASSLEPGRNEQFF
-	TRBV7-3	-	TRBJ2-1	TGTGCCAGCAGCTTAAGTATGACAAGGGAGCAGTTCTTC	CASSLSMTREQFF
-	TRBV5-1	-	TRBJ2-1	TGCGCCAGCAGCCAAGTCGGAGCTTACAATGAGCAGTTCTTC	CASSQVGAYNEQFF
TRBD1	TRBV25-1	few	TRBJ2-5	TGTGCCAGCAGTGAATATCCCCGGGACAGGGGTGAGACCCAGTACTTC	CASSEYPRDRGETQYF
-	TRBV28	few	TRBJ2-7	TGTGCCAGCCGGAAACAGCAATCCTACGAGCAGTACTTC	CASRKQQSYEQYF
TRBD1	TRBV18	-	TRBJ1-2	TGTGCCAGCTCACCGACAGGGCTAGATGGCTACACCTTC	CASSPTGLDGYTF
TRBD2	TRBV30	-	TRBJ2-1	TGTGCCTGGAGTGTACTAGCGGGGGGGGTCTCCTACAATGAGCAGTTCTTC	CAWSVLAGGVSYNEQFF
-	TRBV19	-	TRBJ1-2	TGTGCCAGTAAAGGGACAAGTGGCGACGGCTACACCTTC	CASKGTSGDGYTF
TRBD1	TRBV5-1	-	TRBJ1-4	TGCGCCAGCAGCTTCGGACAGGGTGGCACTAATGAAAAACTGTTTTTT	CASSFGQGGTNEKLFF
TRBD2	TRBV29-1	once	TRBJ2-2	TGCAGCGTTCCCTCTAGCGGGACCGGGGAGCTGTTTTTT	CSVPSSGTGELFF
TRBD2	TRBV5-1	-	TRBJ2-1	TGCGCCAGCAGCTTGGCTTCTAGCGGGAGCTCCTACAATGAGCAGTTCTTC	CASSLASSGSSYNEQFF
-	TRBV28	-	TRBJ1-3	TGTGCCAGCGCTCAACAGGGCCCTTCTGGAAACACCATATATTTT	CASAQQGPSGNTIYF
TRBD2	TRBV2	-	TRBJ2-3	TGTGCCAGCAGTGCTAGCGGGACTACAGATACGCAGTATTTT	CASSASGTTDTQYF
-	TRBV5-6	-	TRBJ2-7	TGTGCCAGCAGCGACACTGGATTCAGGTCCTCCTACGAGCAGTACTTC	CASSDTGFRSSYEQYF
-	TRBV7-2	-	TRBJ2-7	TGTGCCAGCAGCTACAACGGGGAAATCCGGAGGGGTTACGAGCAGTACTTC	CASSYNGEIRRGYEQYF
TRBD2	TRBV12-5	-	TRBJ2-5	TGTGCTAGTGGTACCAGACTAGCGGGAGCCGTACAAGAGACCCAGTACTTC	CASGTRLAGAVQETQYF
TRBD1	TRBV6-5	-	TRBJ1-4	TGTGCCAGCAGGGACAGGGCGGATGGGGAGGGCCTGTTTTTT	CASRDRADGEGLFF
TRBD2	TRBV6-5	few	TRBJ2-3	TGTGCCAGCAGTTCAATAGCGGGAGGGGCGGGGGCGCAGTATTTT	CASSSIAGGAGAQYF
TRBD1	TRBV19	-	TRBJ1-6	TGTGCCAGTAGTATCCCGGGACAGGGGTTTTCACCCCTCCACTTT	CASSIPGQGFSPLHF
-	TRBV5-3	-	TRBJ2-7	TGTGCCAGCAGCTTGTACCCGGACAACTCCTACGAGCAGTACTTC	CASSLYPDNSYEQYF
TRBD1	TRBV6-5	-	TRBJ2-7	TGTGCCAGCAGCCAACCGGGACAGGGAAAGGGCGAGCAGTACTTC	CASSQPGQGKGEQYF
-	TRBV4-3	-	TRBJ2-1	TGCGCCAGCAGCCAAGATAGTGTGCCTAGCGAATACAATGAGCAGTTCTTC	CASSQDSVPSEYNEQFF
-	TRBV6-1	large	TRBJ2-7	TGTGCCAGCAGTGCGACCGACTTATACGAGCAGTACTTC	CASSATDLYEQYF
-	TRBV29-1	-	TRBJ2-3	TGCAGCGTTGAAGCCCCGGACAGAAACACAGATACGCAGTATTTT	CSVEAPDRNTDTQYF
TRBD1	TRBV27	-	TRBJ2-2	TGTGCCAGCAGTTCACTCCAGGGGGTTGTTACCGGGGAGCTGTTTTTT	CASSSLQGVVTGELFF
TRBD2	TRBV6-4	few	TRBJ2-3	TGTGCCAGCAGTGACGTAGCGGGGAGCACAGATACGCAGTATTTT	CASSDVAGSTDTQYF